Below are 32 T cell receptor beta chains sequenced from a single sample in a study of type 1 regulatory T cells. Via MiXCR, TCRdb re-called the reads, giving one row per CDR3 protein. The sample shows about 18,000 distinct CDR3 sequences, 10% of them seen only once. The sequenced material came from CD4+ T cells, either the whole sample or a sorted fraction (not recorded which). The receptor source for this set is a human donor in good health.

This clonotype was counted many times. The V and J genes are TRBV15 and TRBJ1-1; the D gene is possibly TRBD1 (5 bases). V shed 8 bases and J shed 4 bases, with 44 bases lying between them. The V gene's germline CDR1 is LNHNV and CDR2 YYDKDF (reference sequence). The CDR3 loop spans 23 amino acids. Here the CDR3 DNA reads TGTGCCACCTTTGAGACACGAGGTCGGCCTCCCCGCGGGCGGGGAAAGGGGCGCACTGAAGCTTTCTTT. Protein: CATFETRGRPPRGRGKGRTEAFF.

As for this clonotype: This may be a read error: a much more frequent sequence differs by one nucleotide. V usage is TRBV24-1 and J usage is TRBJ2-7; 8 bases map to TRBD1. The CDR3 extends over 15 amino acids. Trimming took 3 bases from V and 7 from J; bases not matched to a gene: 10. Germline V gene lookup returns CDR1 KGHDR and CDR2 SFDVKD. This CDR3 is CATSDAWTGLEEQYF. CDR3 DNA: TGTGCCACCAGTGATGCCTGGACAGGGCTTGAAGAGCAGTACTTC.

This clonotype was counted at least ten times. The rearrangement uses TRBV24-1 and TRBJ2-5; TRBD1 aligns across 8 bases. Germline loops: CDR1 KGHDR, CDR2 SFDVKD. V trimming: 5 bases; J trimming: 5 bases; junction bases outside the gene matches: 3. The CDR3 has 13 residues. CDR3 region: CATSVGDRETQYF. In nucleotides, the CDR3 is TGTGCCACCAGTGTTGGGGACAGGGAGACCCAGTACTTC.

This clonotype occurred a few times. The chain links TRBV20-1 to TRBJ2-1, with 12 nucleotides matching TRBD2. Germline CDR1 DFQATT, CDR2 SNEGSKA (reference sequence). V shed 3 bases and J 12 bases; nucleotides not matched to a gene: 12. There are 15 residues in the CDR3. CDR3 amino acids: CSASSRGLAGRGQFF. In DNA form, the CDR3 reads TGCAGTGCTAGTTCAAGGGGACTAGCGGGTCGGGGGCAGTTCTTC.

The V gene is TRBV30, the J gene TRBJ1-5; the D gene is possibly TRBD1 (5 bases). Per germline, CDR1 GTSNPN and CDR2 SVGIG (reference sequence). Between the trimmed V and J ends, which lost 5 bases and 7 bases, there was a span of 15 bases. CDR3 size: 13 residues. The CDR3 loop is CAWAAGVRQPQHF. CDR3 nucleotide sequence: TGTGCCTGGGCTGCGGGGGTCCGGCAGCCCCAGCATTTT.

Relative to its sample, this clonotype is medium-sized. The chain uses TRBV20-1 and TRBJ1-1; D gene unclear. The V gene's germline CDR1 is DFQATT and CDR2 SNEGSKA (reference sequence). The germline V and J ends were trimmed by 7 bases and 1 base, with 7 bases remaining between them. The CDR3 sequence is 11 residues long. CDR3 protein: CSGDTNTEAFF. The CDR3 nucleotides are TGCAGTGGAGACACGAACACTGAAGCTTTCTTT.

This clonotype was counted ten times or more. V and J are TRBV5-1 and TRBJ2-3; D is undetermined. This CDR3 has 13 residues. Trimming took 0 bases from V and 2 from J, leaving 4 bases between them. Germline V gene lookup returns CDR1 SGHRS and CDR2 YFSETQ. CDR3 nucleotide sequence: TGCGCCAGCAGCTTGGGGACCACAGATACGCAGTATTTT. This sequence encodes CASSLGTTDTQYF. Using reference TRBV5-1 and TRBJ2-3 for the parts outside the CDR3, the full variable domain is KAGVTQTPRYLIKTRGQQVTLSCSPISGHRSVSWYQQTPGQGLQFLFEYFSETQRNKGNFPGRFSGRQFSNSRSEMNVSTLELGDSALYLCASSLGTTDTQYFGPGTRLTVL.

This clonotype was seen ten or more times. This chain links TRBV18 with TRBJ2-3; TRBD1 might be the D (5 bases). Trimming stripped 6 bases from V and 4 bases from J, with 17 bases between. This CDR3 is 15 amino acids long. CDR1 and CDR2 from the germline V gene are KGHSH and LQKENI. CDR3 nucleotide sequence: TGTGCCAGCTCTCCAGGTGTAGCCAGGGCAGATACGCAGTATTTT. Translated: CASSPGVARADTQYF.

This clonotype was seen repeatedly, ten times or more. The chain recombines TRBV20-1 with TRBJ2-5; possible D gene TRBD1, 5 bases. This CDR3 has 12 amino acids. CDR1 is DFQATT and CDR2 is SNEGSKA in the germline V gene (reference sequence). Trimming stripped 6 bases from V and 4 bases from J, with 12 bases between. In DNA form, the CDR3 reads TGCAGTGCCCAGGACGACAGAGAGACCCAGTACTTC. The encoded protein is CSAQDDRETQYF.

This sequence joins TRBV29-1 and TRBJ2-3; 8 bases are shared with TRBD2. Trimming removed 4 bases from V and 3 bases from J; junction bases left unmatched: 3. Looked up from germline, CDR1 is SQVTM and CDR2 is ANQGSEA. The CDR3 sequence is 13 residues long. The CDR3 region has the DNA TGCAGCGTTGCGAGCGGGAGAACAGATACGCAGTATTTT. Its protein product is CSVASGRTDTQYF.

V and J are TRBV20-1 and TRBJ2-1; 13 bases are a match to TRBD2. V lost 6 bases to trimming and J lost 7 bases; unmatched junction nucleotides: 12. The CDR3 spans 16 residues. The V gene's germline CDR1 is DFQATT and CDR2 SNEGSKA (reference sequence). The CDR3 region is CSAPTRLAGGPNEQFF. In nucleotides, the CDR3 is TGCAGTGCCCCGACTCGACTAGCGGGAGGCCCGAATGAGCAGTTCTTC.

This clonotype was observed at least ten times. V and J are TRBV29-1 and TRBJ2-7; D is unresolved. CDR3 length: 13 amino acids. With 4 bases removed from V and 2 bases from J, the gap between germline ends came to 12 bases. CDR1 is SQVTM and CDR2 is ANQGSEA in the germline V gene. The CDR3 DNA sequence: TGCAGCGTTGTTACGGTCCAACCCTACGAGCAGTACTTC. As protein: CSVVTVQPYEQYF.

The sample holds many counts of this clonotype. The chain employs TRBV11-2 and TRBJ2-3; TRBD2 agrees at 8 bases. The CDR3 length is 17 residues. Germline V gene sequence: CDR1 SGHAT, CDR2 FQNNGV. Unmatched junction bases numbered 9, after V lost 4 bases and J lost 0 bases. The CDR3 nucleotides read TGTGCCAGCAGCTGGGACGGACCTAGCGGGAGCACAGATACGCAGTATTTT. Translated, it gives CASSWDGPSGSTDTQYF.

Many counts were recorded for this clonotype. This chain links TRBV20-1 with TRBJ2-5; the match to TRBD2 covers 7 bases. Germline CDR1 reads DFQATT; CDR2 reads SNEGSKA (reference sequence). Trimming at V came to 0 bases and at J to 1 base, leaving 8 bases not matched to a gene. The CDR3 sequence is 16 residues long. The CDR3, as DNA: TGCAGTGCTAGAGATGGGCGGGAGCCGATCCAAGAGACCCAGTACTTC. Its protein product is CSARDGREPIQETQYF.

This clonotype was observed at least ten times. The J gene is TRBJ1-5, the V gene TRBV6-5; 7 positions match TRBD1. Losses at the gene ends were 5 bases for V and 0 bases for J; bases not matched to a gene: 7. Per the germline V gene, CDR1 is MNHEY and CDR2 is SVGAGI. The CDR3 loop spans 16 amino acids. CDR3 coding DNA: TGTGCCAGCAGTCCTACAGGGGCGGGTAGCAATCAGCCCCAGCATTTT. It translates to CASSPTGAGSNQPQHF.

This clonotype was picked up many times. The chain carries TRBV5-1 and TRBJ2-7; 7 nucleotides align to TRBD2. Per germline, CDR1 SGHRS and CDR2 YFSETQ. This CDR3 comprises 16 residues. J was trimmed by 4 bases and V by 0 bases; bases with no gene match: 10. The CDR3 loop is CASSLVASGSRYEQYF. For the CDR3, the DNA is TGCGCCAGCAGCTTGGTGGCTAGCGGCAGCAGGTACGAGCAGTACTTC.

The chain combines TRBV6-6 with TRBJ2-1; D unclear. The V end lost 8 bases, the J end lost 4 bases, and 9 bases lay between the germline ends. In germline, CDR1 is MNHNY, CDR2 SVGAGI (reference sequence). The CDR3 covers 12 residues. The CDR3 loop is CASSAVYNEQFF. The CDR3 DNA is TGTGCCAGCTCCGCAGTGTACAATGAGCAGTTCTTC.

This clonotype was seen at least ten times. V and J are TRBV20-1 and TRBJ2-2; no firm D call. V lost 5 bases and J lost 5, with 15 bases in between. Germline loops: CDR1 DFQATT, CDR2 SNEGSKA (reference sequence). This CDR3 region has 14 residues. This chain's CDR3 is CSAEHRALTGELFF. CDR3 DNA: TGCAGTGCTGAGCACCGAGCCCTAACCGGGGAGCTGTTTTTT.

This clonotype was observed a few times. V is TRBV5-4 and J is TRBJ2-7; 7 nucleotides match TRBD1. Germline V gene sequence: CDR1 SGHNT, CDR2 YYREEE (reference sequence). The V and J ends lost 0 bases and 2 bases, in that order; junction bases with no gene match: 5. The CDR3 covers 15 residues. CDR3 DNA: TGTGCCAGCAGCTTGGGACAGGGCCTGCCCTACGAGCAGTACTTC. Its translation: CASSLGQGLPYEQYF.

The chain has TRBV7-2 and TRBJ1-1, with a possible D match to TRBD1 (6 bases). The CDR3 covers 16 residues. V was shortened by 3 bases and J by 4 bases, with 18 bases between the two germline ends. Germline CDR1 SGHTA, CDR2 FQGNSA. The CDR3 sequence: CASSLRGAGLGTEAFF. CDR3 bases: TGTGCCAGCAGCTTGAGGGGGGCAGGCTTGGGCACTGAAGCTTTCTTT.

The chain uses TRBV7-3 and TRBJ2-2, with D perhaps matching TRBD2 (5 bases). Trimming took 8 bases from V and 7 from J, leaving 17 bases between them. There are 14 residues in the CDR3. CDR1 SGHTA and CDR2 FQGTGA come from the germline V gene. The CDR3 coding sequence is TGTGCCAGCTCCGAGAGCATCCGGGGCGGGGAGCTGTTTTTT. Protein product: CASSESIRGGELFF.

To note about this clonotype: This may come from a read error, since a much larger clone is one base off. The chain recombines TRBV12-3 or TRBV12-4 with TRBJ1-2, with 8 bases fitting TRBD1. CDR3 size: 15 residues. In DNA, the CDR3 is TGTGCCGGCAGCTTCCTTTCAGGGGGCCAGGATGGCTACACCTTC. Its translation: CAGSFLSGGQDGYTF.

On this clonotype itself: With a much larger clone just one base away, this may be a read error. The CDR3 loop is CASNRGSADTQYF. The CDR3 DNA sequence: TGTGCCAGCAACCGAGGGTCGGCAGATACGCAGTATTTT. This sequence joins TRBV7-9 and TRBJ2-3; D is possibly TRBD2 (5 bases). Trimming cost V 7 bases and J 4 bases, with 12 bases left between them. CDR1 is SEHNR, CDR2 FQNEAQ, per germline (reference sequence). This CDR3 spans 13 amino acids. Based on the CDR3 plus reference TRBV7-9 and TRBJ2-3, the full variable domain is DTGVSQNPRHKITKRGQNVTFRCDPISEHNRLYWYRQTLGQGPEFLTYFQNEAQLEKSRLLSDRFSAERPKGSFSTLEIQRTEQGDSAMYLCASNRGSADTQYFGPGTRLTVL.

Concerning this clonotype: A much bigger clone sits one base away, suggesting this may be a read error. The chain is built from TRBV28 and TRBJ2-1; D gene unclear. Germline CDR1 reads MDHEN; CDR2 reads SYDVKM. This CDR3 is built from 12 residues. The CDR3 loop is CANSSYRNEQFF. In DNA, the CDR3 is TGTGCCAACAGTTCTTACAGAAATGAGCAGTTCTTC.

In its sample, this clonotype was seen many times. This rearrangement joins TRBV7-2 to TRBJ2-1, with 12 bases fitting TRBD2. CDR3 length: 15 residues. Trimming at V came to 5 bases and at J to 4 bases, leaving 3 bases not matched to a gene. Germline CDR1 and CDR2: SGHTA and FQGNSA. The CDR3 coding sequence is TGTGCCAGCAGCCCGACTAGCGGGGGATACAATGAGCAGTTCTTC. The encoded protein is CASSPTSGGYNEQFF.

The CDR3 loop is CAFQTSWITEAFF. For the CDR3, the DNA is TGTGCCTTCCAAACCTCTTGGATCACTGAAGCTTTCTTT. This chain connects TRBV30 to TRBJ1-1; D gene uncertain. Germline V gene lookup returns CDR1 GTSNPN and CDR2 SVGIG (reference sequence). The CDR3 length is 13 residues. V dropped 7 bases and J dropped 4 bases, with 16 bases sitting between them.

This clonotype was seen ten or more times. The chain has TRBV6-5 and TRBJ1-4, with TRBD1 matching 9 bases. The CDR3 contains 14 residues. Germline CDR1 and CDR2: MNHEY and SVGAGI. The ends lost 5 bases at V and 10 bases at J; junction bases unmatched: 8. Here the CDR3 DNA reads TGTGCCAGCAGTCGAAGGACAGGGGAAGGAAAACTGTTTTTT. Translating gives CASSRRTGEGKLFF.

This clonotype was recorded many times. V usage is TRBV29-1 and J usage is TRBJ2-3; D is uncertain. The CDR3 runs to 15 residues. CDR1 SQVTM and CDR2 ANQGSEA come from the germline V gene. V gave up 1 base and J gave up 4 bases, with 15 bases separating them. The CDR3 spells CSVEVRLLGPDTQYF. In nucleotides, the CDR3 is TGCAGCGTTGAAGTCCGGCTACTCGGGCCAGATACGCAGTATTTT.

This clonotype was seen only a few times. The rearrangement links TRBV19 to TRBJ2-1, with 16 positions matching TRBD2. J gave up 9 bases and V 7 bases, and 6 bases lay outside the gene matches. Per germline, CDR1 LNHDA and CDR2 SQIVND (reference sequence). The CDR3 covers 15 residues. The CDR3 nucleotides read TGTGCCAGTATGGGGACTAGCGGGAGGGCCGGTGAGCAGTTCTTC. It specifies CASMGTSGRAGEQFF.

The V gene is TRBV5-6, the J gene TRBJ2-7; D is unresolved. Germline V lookup: CDR1 SGHDT, CDR2 YYEEEE. V dropped 2 bases and J dropped 0 bases, with 9 bases sitting between them. This CDR3 has 14 residues. CDR3 sequence: CASSFTPSSYEQYF. CDR3 sequence (DNA): TGTGCCAGCAGCTTTACACCGAGCTCCTACGAGCAGTACTTC.

This clonotype is deemed medium-sized. This chain links TRBV19 with TRBJ1-1; TRBD1 might be the D (5 bases). V lost 10 bases to trimming and J lost 4 bases, with 19 bases between them. In germline, CDR1 is LNHDA, CDR2 SQIVND (reference sequence). The CDR3 has 14 residues. As DNA, the CDR3 is TGTGCCACTGCGACCCGGGGCGGGGGCACTGAAGCTTTCTTT. Amino acid sequence: CATATRGGGTEAFF. The complete variable domain, with remaining parts taken from reference TRBV19 and TRBJ1-1, reads DGGITQSPKYLFRKEGQNVTLSCEQNLNHDAMYWYRQDPGQGLRLIYYSQIVNDFQKGDIAEGYSVSREKKESFPLTVTSAQKNPTAFYLCATATRGGGTEAFFGQGTRLTVV.

This clonotype has a count of ten or more. The CDR3 loop reads CSVGGEPSGNTIYF. The CDR3 DNA reads as TGCAGCGTTGGCGGGGAGCCCTCTGGAAACACCATATATTTT. The rearrangement joins TRBV29-1 to TRBJ1-3; D is unresolved. V was clipped by 4 bases and J by 0 bases, with 10 bases between them. The germline CDR1 and CDR2 sequences are SQVTM and ANQGSEA. This CDR3 contains 14 residues.